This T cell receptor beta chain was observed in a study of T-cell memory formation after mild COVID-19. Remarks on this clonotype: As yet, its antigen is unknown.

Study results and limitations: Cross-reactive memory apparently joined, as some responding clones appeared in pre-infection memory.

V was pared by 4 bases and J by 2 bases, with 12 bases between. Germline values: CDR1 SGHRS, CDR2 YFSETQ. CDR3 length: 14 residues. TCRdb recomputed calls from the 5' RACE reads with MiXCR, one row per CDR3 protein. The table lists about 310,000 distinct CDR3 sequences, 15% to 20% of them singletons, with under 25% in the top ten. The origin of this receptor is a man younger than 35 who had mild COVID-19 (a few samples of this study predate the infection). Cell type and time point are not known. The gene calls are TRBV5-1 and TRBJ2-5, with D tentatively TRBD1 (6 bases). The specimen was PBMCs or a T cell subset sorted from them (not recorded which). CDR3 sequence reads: CASSGQGGQETQYF. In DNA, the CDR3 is TGCGCCAGCAGCGGGCAAGGGGGACAAGAGACCCAGTACTTC.